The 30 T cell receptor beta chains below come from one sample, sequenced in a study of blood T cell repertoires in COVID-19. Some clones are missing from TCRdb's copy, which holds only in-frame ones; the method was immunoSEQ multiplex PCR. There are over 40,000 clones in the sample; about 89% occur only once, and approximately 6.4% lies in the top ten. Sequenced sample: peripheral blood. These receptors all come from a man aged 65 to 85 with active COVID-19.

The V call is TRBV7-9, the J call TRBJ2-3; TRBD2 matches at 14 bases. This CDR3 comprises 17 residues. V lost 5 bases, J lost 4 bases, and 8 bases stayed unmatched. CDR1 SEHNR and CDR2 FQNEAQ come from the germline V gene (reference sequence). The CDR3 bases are TGTGCCAGCAGCCGATATCGACTAGCGGGGGGGCCAGATACGCAGTATTTT. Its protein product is CASSRYRLAGGPDTQYF.

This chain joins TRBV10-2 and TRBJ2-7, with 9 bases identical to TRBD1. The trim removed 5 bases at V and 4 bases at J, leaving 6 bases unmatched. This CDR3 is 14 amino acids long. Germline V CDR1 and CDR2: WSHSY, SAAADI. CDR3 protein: CASSRGQGRYEQYF. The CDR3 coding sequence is TGCGCCAGCAGTCGGGGACAGGGTCGGTACGAGCAGTACTTC.

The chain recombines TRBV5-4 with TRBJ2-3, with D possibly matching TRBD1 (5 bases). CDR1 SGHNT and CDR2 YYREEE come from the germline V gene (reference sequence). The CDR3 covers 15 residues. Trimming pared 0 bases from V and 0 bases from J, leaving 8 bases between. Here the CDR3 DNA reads TGTGCCAGCAGCTTGGGGGGCACGAGCACAGATACGCAGTATTTT. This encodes CASSLGGTSTDTQYF. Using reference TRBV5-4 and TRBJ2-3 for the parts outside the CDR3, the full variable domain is ETGVTQSPTHLIKTRGQQVTLRCSSQSGHNTVSWYQQALGQGPQFIFQYYREEENGRGNFPPRFSGLQFPNYSSELNVNALELDDSALYLCASSLGGTSTDTQYFGPGTRLTVL.

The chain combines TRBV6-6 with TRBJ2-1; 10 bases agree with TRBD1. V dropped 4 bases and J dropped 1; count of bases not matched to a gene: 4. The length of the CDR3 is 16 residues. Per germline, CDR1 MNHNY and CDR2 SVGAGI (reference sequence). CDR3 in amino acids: CASSSTGGRSYNEQFF. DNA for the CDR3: TGTGCCAGCAGTTCGACAGGGGGCAGGTCCTACAATGAGCAGTTCTTC.

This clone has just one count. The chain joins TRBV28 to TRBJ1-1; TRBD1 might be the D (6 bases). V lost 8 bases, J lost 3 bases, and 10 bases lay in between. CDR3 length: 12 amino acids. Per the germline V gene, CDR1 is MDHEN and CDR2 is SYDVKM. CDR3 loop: CASGGRDTEAFF. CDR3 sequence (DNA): TGTGCCAGCGGGGGCAGGGACACTGAAGCTTTCTTT.

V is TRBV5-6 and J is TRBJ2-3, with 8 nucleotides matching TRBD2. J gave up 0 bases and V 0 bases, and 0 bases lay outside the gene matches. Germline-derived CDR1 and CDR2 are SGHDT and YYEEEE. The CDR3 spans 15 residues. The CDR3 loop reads CASSLAGGSTDTQYF. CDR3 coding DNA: TGTGCCAGCAGCTTGGCGGGGGGGAGCACAGATACGCAGTATTTT.

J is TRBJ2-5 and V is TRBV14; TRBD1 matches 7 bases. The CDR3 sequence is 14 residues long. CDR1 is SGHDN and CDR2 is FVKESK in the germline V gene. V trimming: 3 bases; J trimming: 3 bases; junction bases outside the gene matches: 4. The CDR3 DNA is TGTGCCAGCAGCCATTACGACAGGGAAGAGACCCAGTACTTC. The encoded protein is CASSHYDREETQYF.

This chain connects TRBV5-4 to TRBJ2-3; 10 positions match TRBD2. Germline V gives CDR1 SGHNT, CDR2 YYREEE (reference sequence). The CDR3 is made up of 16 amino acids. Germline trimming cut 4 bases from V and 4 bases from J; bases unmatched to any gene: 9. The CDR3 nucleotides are TGTGCCAGCAGCATCACGACTAGCGGGTGGGCAGATACGCAGTATTTT. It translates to CASSITTSGWADTQYF.

As DNA, the CDR3 is TGTGCCAGCAGCTCAGTTGGCTACACCTTC. This encodes CASSSVGYTF. V usage is TRBV7-9 and J usage is TRBJ1-2; D ambiguous. CDR3 length equals 10 residues. From germline, CDR1 is SEHNR and CDR2 FQNEAQ (reference sequence). V was trimmed by 4 bases and J by 7 bases, leaving 4 bases between them.

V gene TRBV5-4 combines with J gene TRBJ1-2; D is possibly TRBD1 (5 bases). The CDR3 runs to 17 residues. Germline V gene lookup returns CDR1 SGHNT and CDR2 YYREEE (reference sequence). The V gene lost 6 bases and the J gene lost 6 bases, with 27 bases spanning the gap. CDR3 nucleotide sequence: TGTGCCAGCACCCCTCGTGGGGGGGGTTGGGGCGGAGATGGCTACACCTTC. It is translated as CASTPRGGGWGGDGYTF.

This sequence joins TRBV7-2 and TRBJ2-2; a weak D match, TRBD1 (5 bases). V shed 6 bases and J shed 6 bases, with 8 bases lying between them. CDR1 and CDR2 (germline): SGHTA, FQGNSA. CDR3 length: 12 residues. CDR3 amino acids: CASRAGPGELFF. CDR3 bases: TGTGCCAGCAGGGCAGGGCCCGGGGAGCTGTTTTTT.

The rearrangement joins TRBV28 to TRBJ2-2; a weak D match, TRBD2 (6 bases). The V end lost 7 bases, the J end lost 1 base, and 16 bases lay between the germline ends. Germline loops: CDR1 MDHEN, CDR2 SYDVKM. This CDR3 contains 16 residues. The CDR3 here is CASTSSWRENTGELFF. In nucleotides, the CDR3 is TGTGCCAGCACCTCCTCGTGGAGGGAGAACACCGGGGAGCTGTTTTTT.

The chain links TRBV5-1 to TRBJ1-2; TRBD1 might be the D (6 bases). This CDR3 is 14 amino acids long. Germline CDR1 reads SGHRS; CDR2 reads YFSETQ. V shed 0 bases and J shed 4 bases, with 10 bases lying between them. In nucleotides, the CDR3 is TGCGCCAGCAGCTTGGGCGACAGGAGCTATGGCTACACCTTC. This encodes CASSLGDRSYGYTF.

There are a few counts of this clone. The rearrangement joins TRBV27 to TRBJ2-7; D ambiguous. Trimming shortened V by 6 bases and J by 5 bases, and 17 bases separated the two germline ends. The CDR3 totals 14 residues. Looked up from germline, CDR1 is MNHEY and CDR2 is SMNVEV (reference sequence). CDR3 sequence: CASSSGGIVHEQYF. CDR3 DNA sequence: TGTGCCAGCAGCTCTGGCGGCATAGTCCACGAGCAGTACTTC.

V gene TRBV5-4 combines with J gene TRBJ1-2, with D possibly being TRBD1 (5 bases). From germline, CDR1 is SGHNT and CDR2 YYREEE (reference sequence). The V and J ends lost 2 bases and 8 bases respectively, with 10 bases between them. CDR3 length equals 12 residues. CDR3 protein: CASSLQVGGYTF. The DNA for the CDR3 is TGTGCCAGCAGCTTACAGGTTGGAGGCTACACCTTC.

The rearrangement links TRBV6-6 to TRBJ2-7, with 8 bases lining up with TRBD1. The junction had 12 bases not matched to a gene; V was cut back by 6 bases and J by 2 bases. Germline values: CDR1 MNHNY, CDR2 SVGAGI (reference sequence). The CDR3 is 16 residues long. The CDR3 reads CASSRPGQGFPYEQYF. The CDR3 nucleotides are TGTGCCAGCAGCAGACCCGGACAGGGCTTTCCCTACGAGCAGTACTTC.

Written as DNA, the CDR3 is TGTGCCAGCAGCACCAGGACAGGGGGCGCTTCCCCCCAAGAGACCCAGTACTTC. Translated, it gives CASSTRTGGASPQETQYF. This chain uses TRBV7-2 with TRBJ2-5; 11 nucleotides match TRBD1. CDR1 and CDR2 from the germline V gene are SGHTA and FQGNSA. V trimming: 5 bases; J trimming: 1 base; junction bases outside the gene matches: 12. This CDR3 comprises 18 residues.

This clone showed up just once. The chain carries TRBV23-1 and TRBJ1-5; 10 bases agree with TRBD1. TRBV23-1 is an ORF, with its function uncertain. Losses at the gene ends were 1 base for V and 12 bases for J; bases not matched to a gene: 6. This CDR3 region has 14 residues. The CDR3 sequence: CASSQFVWTGGQHF. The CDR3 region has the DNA TGCGCCAGCAGTCAATTTGTCTGGACAGGGGGCCAGCATTTT.

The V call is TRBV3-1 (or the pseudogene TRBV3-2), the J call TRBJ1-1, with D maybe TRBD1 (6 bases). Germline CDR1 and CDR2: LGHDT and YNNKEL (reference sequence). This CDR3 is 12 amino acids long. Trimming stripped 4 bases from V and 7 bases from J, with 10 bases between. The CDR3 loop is CASSPGVGEAFF. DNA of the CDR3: TGTGCCAGCAGCCCAGGGGTGGGTGAAGCTTTCTTT.

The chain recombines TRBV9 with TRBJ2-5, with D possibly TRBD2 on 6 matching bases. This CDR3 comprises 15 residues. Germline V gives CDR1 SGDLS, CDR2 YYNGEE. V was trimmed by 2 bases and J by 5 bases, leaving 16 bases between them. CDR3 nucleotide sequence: TGTGCCAGCAGCGTCACGGAGGGGCTCGGGGAGACCCAGTACTTC. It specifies CASSVTEGLGETQYF.

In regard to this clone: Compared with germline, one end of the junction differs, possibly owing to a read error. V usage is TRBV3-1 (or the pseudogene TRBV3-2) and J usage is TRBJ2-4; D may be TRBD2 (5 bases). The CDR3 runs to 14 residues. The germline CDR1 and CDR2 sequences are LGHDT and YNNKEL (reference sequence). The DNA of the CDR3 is TGTGCCAGCAGCCAAACCGACCGGACTCCACATATCATCTTC. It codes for CASSQTDRTPHIIF.

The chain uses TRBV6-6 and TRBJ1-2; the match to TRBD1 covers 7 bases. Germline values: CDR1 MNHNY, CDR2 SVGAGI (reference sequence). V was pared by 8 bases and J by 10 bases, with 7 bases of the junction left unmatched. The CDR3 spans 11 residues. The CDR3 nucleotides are TGTGCCAGCGGGACAGAACGTGCCTACACCTTC. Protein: CASGTERAYTF.

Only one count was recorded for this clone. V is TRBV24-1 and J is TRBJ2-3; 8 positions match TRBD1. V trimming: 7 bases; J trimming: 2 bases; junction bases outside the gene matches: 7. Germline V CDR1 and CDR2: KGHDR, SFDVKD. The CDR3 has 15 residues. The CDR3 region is CATSLGQGTTDTQYF. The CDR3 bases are TGTGCCACCAGCCTCGGACAGGGTACCACAGATACGCAGTATTTT.

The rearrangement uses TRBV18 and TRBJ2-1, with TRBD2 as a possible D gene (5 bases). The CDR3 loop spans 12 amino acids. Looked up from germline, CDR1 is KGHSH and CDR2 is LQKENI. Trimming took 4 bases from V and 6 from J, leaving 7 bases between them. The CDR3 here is CASSLGVNEQFF. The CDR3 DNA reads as TGTGCCAGCTCACTGGGAGTCAATGAGCAGTTCTTC.

This CDR3 reads CASSSTGGRETQYF. The DNA for the CDR3 is TGTGCCAGCTCTTCCACAGGGGGCCGGGAGACCCAGTACTTC. The chain uses TRBV18 and TRBJ2-5; TRBD1 agrees at 9 bases. The CDR3 totals 14 residues. CDR1 is KGHSH and CDR2 is LQKENI in the germline V gene. The V and J ends lost 6 bases and 5 bases, in that order; junction bases with no gene match: 7.

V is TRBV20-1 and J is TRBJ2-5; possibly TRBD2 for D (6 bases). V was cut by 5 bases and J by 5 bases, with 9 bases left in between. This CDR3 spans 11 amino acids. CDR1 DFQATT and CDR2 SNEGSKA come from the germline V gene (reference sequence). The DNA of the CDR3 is TGCAGTGCTCGGAGGGGCGAGACCCAGTACTTC. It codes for CSARRGETQYF.

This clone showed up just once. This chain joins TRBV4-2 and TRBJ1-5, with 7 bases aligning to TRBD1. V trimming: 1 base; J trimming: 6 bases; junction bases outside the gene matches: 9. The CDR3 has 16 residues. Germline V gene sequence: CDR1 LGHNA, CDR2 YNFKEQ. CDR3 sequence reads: CASSQAGDRVTQPQHF. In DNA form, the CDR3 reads TGTGCCAGCAGCCAAGCTGGAGACAGGGTCACTCAGCCCCAGCATTTT.

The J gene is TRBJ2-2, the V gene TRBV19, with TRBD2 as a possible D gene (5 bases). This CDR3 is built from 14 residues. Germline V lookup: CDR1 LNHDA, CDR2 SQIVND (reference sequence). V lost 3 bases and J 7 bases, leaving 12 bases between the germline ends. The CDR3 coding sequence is TGTGCCAGTAGTATCCCCCGACGGGGCGGGGAGCTGTTTTTT. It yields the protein CASSIPRRGGELFF.

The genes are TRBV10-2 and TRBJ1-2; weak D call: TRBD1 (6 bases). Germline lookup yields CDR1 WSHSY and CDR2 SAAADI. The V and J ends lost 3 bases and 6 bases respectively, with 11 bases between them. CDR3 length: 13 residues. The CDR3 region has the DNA TGCGCCAGCAGTGAAGACAGGTTGAATGGCTACACCTTC. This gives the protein CASSEDRLNGYTF.

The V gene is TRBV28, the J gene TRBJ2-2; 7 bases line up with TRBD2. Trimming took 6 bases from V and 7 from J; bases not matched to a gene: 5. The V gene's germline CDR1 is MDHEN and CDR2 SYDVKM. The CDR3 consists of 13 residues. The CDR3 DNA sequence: TGTGCCAGCAGGAAACGGGGGGACGGGGAGCTGTTTTTT. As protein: CASRKRGDGELFF.